This T cell receptor beta chain originates from a study of T cells in Graves' hyperthyroidism and ophthalmopathy (dated by TCRdb to about 2019). A note on the overall study: Peripheral blood samples were taken at initial diagnosis, before any treatment was given. A discovery cohort of 95 to 100 patients, 43 with Graves' ophthalmopathy and fewer than 65 with stable Graves' hyperthyroidism, was used to find distinguishing TCR V-J signatures. Prospective prediction of ophthalmopathy was tested in an independent validation cohort of fewer than 20 hyperthyroidism patients and some 17 patients who later progressed to ophthalmopathy. For training and testing, the 100 or so patients in the discovery cohort were randomly divided in a 7:3 ratio. In addition, the study compared T-cell repertoires in thyroid tissue and in blood from several Graves' hyperthyroidism patients. Once sampling was done, hyperthyroidism patients were given methimazole at a starting dose of 30 mg daily, whereas ophthalmopathy patients were given high-dose intravenous methylprednisolone. TCR Vbeta CDR3 sequencing of 140 or so peripheral blood samples (about 45 ophthalmopathy, 75 to 85 hyperthyroidism and approximately 17 progressor patients) is reported in the paper.

Stable Graves' hyperthyroidism was defined as the absence of progression to ophthalmopathy over 18 months of follow-up. Hyperthyroidism patients were newly diagnosed, had a disease duration of under 2 months, and were aged 18 to 65 years. Exclusion was applied to patients with uncontrolled infections, other autoimmune diseases, pregnancy or lactation. Diagnoses relied on clinical symptoms, serum thyroxine and TRAb, thyroid ultrasound and orbital computed tomography. PBMCs were separated from roughly 9.3 ml of fresh peripheral blood using Ficoll-Paque density gradient centrifugation. Trizol reagent was used to extract total RNA, and RNA quality was then checked on an Agilent 2100 Bioanalyzer. This clonotype was seen at least ten times. Its antigen specificity is not known. Base-call qualities are not available, and no considerably larger clone is one nucleotide away. Results and caveats for the whole study, not just this receptor: Sample size was not statistically predetermined, and investigators were not blinded to group allocation. In cross-validation, a model built on a 13 V-J signature told ophthalmopathy apart from stable hyperthyroidism with just under 90% sensitivity and around 83% specificity, and in testing the same model reached 80%/75%. Blood samples also contained most of the expanded thyroid clonotypes (frequency above 0.001), which suggests that blood repertoires may reflect thyroid immune responses. In validation, progression to ophthalmopathy was predicted by the model with 65% to 71% sensitivity and under 85% specificity, a median of around 5.9 months before onset.

The TCR beta CDR3 regions were amplified from the RNA transcripts. For the first round of RT-PCR on the TCR CDR3, the HTBI primer set was used together with the Qiagen OneStep RT-PCR kit. The libraries were constructed in a second round of multiplex PCR and then size-selected and purified. Paired-end sequencing of the libraries was performed with 100 bp reads on an Illumina HiSeq2000. The authors' analysis ran thus. SOAPnuke was used to process the raw data, throwing out any read that contained adapters or uncalled bases, had a mean Phred below 15, or lacked an exact constant-primer or identifier match. COPE v1.2.5 was used to merge the high-quality paired reads, and each unique nucleotide sequence was defined as a clonotype. MiTCR v1.1 was used to align the clonotypes against IMGT TRBV, TRBD and TRBJ reference segments. Analysis was restricted to V-J combinations with a frequency above 0.0001, which covered about 99% of repertoires. A TCS score was defined as the ratio between F50 (clonal expansion) and ExV (chaos), using BLOSUM62-based TCRdist between CDR3 peptides within each V-J. Welch's t-statistics and random forest reduced several hundred V-J features to about 13, which were used in a naive Bayes classifier (R e1071). TCRdb reanalyzed the raw reads on its own, using fastp at Q25 for trimming and MiXCR for clone calling, and kept in-frame beta chains. Entries are consolidated by CDR3 protein sequence, retaining the most common genes and DNA. Clone size and V and J calls follow TCRdb, not the original study. This sample comprises some 510,000 distinct CDR3 sequences, more than 20% of them detected only once. The ten largest clones capture about 30% of the sample.

This clonotype originated in a young man with Graves' hyperthyroidism. Sequencing was performed on blood.

The base sequence is TGTGCCAGCACTATGGTAACCTACGAGCAGTACTTC. The translation is CASTMVTYEQYF. The V and J segments used are TRBV2 and TRBJ2-7; the D gene assignment is ambiguous. V is shortened by 7 bases, J by 2 bases, and the region joining them spans 9 bases. The CDR3 has 12 amino acids, counting the end cysteine and phenylalanine. The sequence is cut down to CDR3 DNA, 36 bases in frame from base 1. CDR1 and CDR2 were assigned from the germline V gene as SNHLY and FYNNEI.